The following is a T cell receptor beta chain sequence with its context. No antigen is known for it. A much bigger clone sits one base away, suggesting this may be a read error. This sample is drawn from a study of immune heterogeneity within non-small cell lung tumors (dated by TCRdb to the late 2010s). Some background on the complete study: Histology comprised several squamous cell carcinomas, roughly ten non-squamous carcinomas and 1 tumor not otherwise specified. Whole-exome sequencing, RNA-seq and TCR beta repertoire sequencing were combined for multiple spatially distinct regions from each NSCLC tumor so that intratumoral immune heterogeneity could be examined. TCR repertoires were analyzed from roughly 53 tumor loci of fewer than 19 patients, whereas transcriptome data were available for only roughly 40 loci from eleven to twelve patients. Binding of neoantigens to the HLA alleles of each patient was predicted with netMHCpan-3.0 for mutant peptides of 8 to 11 amino acids.

CDR1 SGHNT and CDR2 YENEEA are derived from the germline V gene. Including the terminal cysteine and phenylalanine, the CDR3 comprises 14 residues. Solely the CDR3 DNA is kept, with 42 bases framed from the first base. Genomic DNA extracted from bulk tumor tissue served as TCR template, with roughly 600 ng gDNA amplified per sample. During surgery, multiple biopsies were taken from each primary tumor and placed as far apart as possible within the tumor mass. The study cohort was described as untreated, and patients were newly diagnosed NSCLC cases undergoing curative surgery. Donors were approximately 15 newly diagnosed non-small cell lung cancer patients undergoing surgery with curative intent. A couple of independent pathologists examined the resected tumor masses. Only high-quality DNA and RNA samples were carried forward to sequencing. Findings and caveats that apply to the study as a whole: High-frequency TCR beta clonotypes were largely distinct between individual patients. Local tumor mutational burden and local T-cell repertoire clonality had a statistically significant but moderate positive correlation (R around 0.36). Identical dominant CDR3B clonotypes recurred across loci within a patient, yet different tumor locations also harbored unique high-frequency clones.

The TCR beta CDR3 region was amplified with a multiplex PCR system, in which a first round of nine to ten cycles was run using 32 V-gene forward and 13 J-gene reverse primers. First-round PCR used a QIAGEN Multiplex PCR Kit, and primer sequences were filed in Chinese patent CN105087789A. In a second PCR round, Illumina universal primers were added with the Phusion High-Fidelity PCR Kit. The TCR libraries underwent paired-end sequencing with a read length of 151 bp on the Illumina HiSeq X Ten platform. The authors' analysis ran thus. Reads without multiplex PCR primers were removed using Cutadapt, read pairs were merged using PEAR, and CDR3 regions were called using MiXCR with default settings. Shannon entropy measured repertoire diversity, while clonality was calculated as one minus the Shannon entropy divided by the ln of the count of productive unique sequences. Clonotypes present at frequencies of at least 0.5% were defined as dominant or high-frequency T-cell clones. The raw public reads went through TCRdb reprocessing: fastp at Q25, MiXCR clone calling, in-frame beta chains kept. Rows merge per CDR3 protein into single entries with the most common DNA and genes. TCRdb, not the original authors, processed these V and J calls. The sample contains tens of thousands of distinct CDR3 sequences, 27% of them found a single time. About 4% of the sample comes from the top ten.

This chain is built from TRBV11-3 and TRBJ2-7, with the D call perhaps TRBD1 or TRBD2, as 6 bases match in each case. Sequenced input: lung tumor tissue. This receptor was obtained from a man aged 40-49 years with non-small cell lung cancer. The CDR3 region: CASSPTRGPYEEYF. The sequenced DNA: TGTGCCAGCAGCCCTACTCGGGGGCCCTACGAGGAGTACTTC.